This T cell receptor (beta chain) was captured by sequencing in a study of beta chain features in type 1 diabetes. General study findings and limits: Significant though moderate, a shortening of TCRB CDR3s appeared in all four CD4+ subsets of Type 1 diabetes patients.

This clone was picked up a small number of times. Antigen: not known. This CDR3 is 14 amino acids long. CDR1 is SQVTM and CDR2 is ANQGSEA in the germline V gene. Trimming took off 3 bases at V and 4 bases at J, with 15 bases between the two ends. The authors sorted CD4+ naive, central memory, regulatory and stem cell-like memory cells via CD45RO/CCR7/CD25/CD127/CD95/CD27. The whole isolated RNA underwent reverse transcription, so sequencing captured expressed TCRB transcripts. An average of about 3.57 million reads was obtained for naive, central memory and regulatory T cell samples. Using immunoSEQ multiplex PCR, the repertoire was profiled, and TCRdb retains in-frame clones only, with some absent. The sample includes roughly 500,000 clones, roughly 31% seen only once; the top ten take almost 0.065%.

Sequencing was carried out using naive CD4+ T cells from blood. The TCR originated in a man between 18 and 35 years old in good health. This sequence joins TRBV29-1 and TRBJ1-1; tentative D call: TRBD1 (6 bases). The CDR3 reads CSVDKGGWSTEAFF. CDR3 sequence (DNA): TGCAGCGTTGATAAGGGGGGGTGGAGCACTGAAGCTTTCTTT.